This TCR beta chain was sequenced for a study of a mutant IDH1 vaccine in newly diagnosed glioma. Study details: The therapy given earlier, which was standard therapy, consisted of radiotherapy, temozolomide, or both, and most of the patients received both.

Documented time point: week 11, during vaccination. Doses consisted of 300 ug of mutant IDH1 20-mer peptide each, paired with topical imiquimod. For this clone: Its specificity is not known.

Using immunoSEQ multiplex PCR, the repertoire was profiled, and TCRdb retains in-frame clones only, with some absent. The data contain more than 50,000 clones, 80% of them seen just once; the ten biggest clones take up over 4.5%. V was shortened by 6 bases and J by 6 bases, with 21 bases between the two germline ends. From germline, CDR1 is LNHDA and CDR2 SQIVND (reference sequence). The CDR3 consists of 16 residues. This chain connects TRBV19 to TRBJ1-5; D is possibly TRBD1 (6 bases). The source was PBMCs, collected from a glioma patient whose treatment included an IDH1 peptide vaccine. The receptor was isolated from a man aged 50-60 years with glioma. The CDR3 sequence is CASSHSTGFVGQPQHF. The DNA for the CDR3 is TGTGCCAGTAGCCATTCGACAGGTTTTGTGGGTCAGCCCCAGCATTTT.